The rows below give T cell receptor beta chains drawn from one sample of a study of blood T cell repertoires in COVID-19. Method: immunoSEQ multiplex PCR; TCRdb's copy keeps in-frame clones and lacks some. The sample records 300,000 to 350,000 clones, about nine tenths being singletons. Sequencing used peripheral blood. These receptors came from a man aged 25 to 40 with COVID-19, enrolled during active disease. Each CDR3 is given with its conserved first and last residue. D genes are given only for firm matches. Expanded clones are given a class, and other clones once, few, many or no size at all.

abundance	v_gene	j_gene	d_gene	CDR3aa	CDR3nt
-	TRBV2	TRBJ2-7	TRBD2	CASGEGRDSTYEQYF	TGTGCCAGCGGGGAGGGCCGGGACTCCACCTACGAGCAGTACTTC
-	TRBV28	TRBJ2-3	-	CASRSKRTDTQYF	TGTGCCAGCAGGTCAAAGCGCACAGATACGCAGTATTTT
once	TRBV9	TRBJ1-2	-	CASSGRGPQGYGYTF	TGTGCCAGCAGCGGGAGGGGACCCCAAGGCTATGGCTACACCTTC
-	TRBV25-1	TRBJ1-6	-	CASNRVYNSPLHF	TGTGCCAGCAACAGGGTTTATAATTCACCCCTCCACTTT
-	TRBV9	TRBJ1-1	TRBD1	CASSVAGGIVDTEAFF	TGTGCCAGCAGCGTAGCAGGGGGCATCGTGGACACTGAAGCTTTCTTT
-	TRBV10-3	TRBJ1-1	TRBD1	CASGQGTEAFF	TGTGCCTCAGGACAGGGCACTGAAGCTTTCTTT
-	TRBV7-2	TRBJ2-7	TRBD1	CASSPGQGVMDEQYF	TGTGCCAGCAGCCCGGGACAGGGGGTTATGGACGAGCAGTACTTC
-	TRBV5-1	TRBJ1-1	-	CASSLVASRGTEAFF	TGCGCCAGCAGCTTGGTCGCCTCCCGGGGCACTGAAGCTTTCTTT
-	TRBV6-5	TRBJ1-1	-	CASTLIRGSTEAFF	TGTGCCAGCACTCTTATAAGGGGGTCCACTGAAGCTTTCTTT
-	TRBV2	TRBJ2-1	TRBD1	CASMAGTGLYEQFF	TGTGCCAGCATGGCCGGGACAGGGTTATATGAGCAGTTCTTC
-	TRBV11-2	TRBJ1-1	-	CASSPRGAGTEAFF	TGTGCCAGCAGCCCTCGGGGGGCGGGCACTGAAGCTTTCTTT
-	TRBV27	TRBJ1-5	-	CASSPTGTNQPQHF	TGTGCCAGCAGTCCCACAGGTACCAATCAGCCCCAGCATTTT
-	TRBV2	TRBJ2-5	-	CASSEAPGFTETQYF	TGTGCCAGCAGTGAAGCCCCGGGGTTCACAGAGACCCAGTACTTC
once	TRBV28	TRBJ2-3	-	CASSSFTDTQYF	TGTGCCAGCAGCTCTTTTACAGATACGCAGTATTTT
-	TRBV2	TRBJ1-1	-	CASSIQVNTEAFF	TGTGCCAGCAGTATACAGGTGAACACTGAAGCTTTCTTT
once	TRBV27	TRBJ1-2	TRBD1	CASSLSGTGDGYTF	TGTGCCAGCAGTTTATCCGGGACAGGGGACGGCTACACCTTC
-	TRBV11-2	TRBJ2-5	TRBD2	CASSLGGGQETQYF	TGTGCCAGCAGCTTAGGGGGGGGCCAAGAGACCCAGTACTTC
-	TRBV9	TRBJ2-1	TRBD2	CASSVGGRAPGGQFF	TGTGCCAGCAGCGTAGGCGGGAGGGCCCCGGGAGGGCAGTTCTTC
few	TRBV11-2	TRBJ2-7	TRBD1	CASSLQGAGDEQYF	TGTGCCAGCAGCTTACAGGGGGCCGGAGACGAGCAGTACTTC
-	TRBV7-2	TRBJ2-4	-	CASSLRQGGAKNIQYF	TGTGCCAGCAGCTTACGGCAGGGGGGAGCCAAAAACATTCAGTACTTC
few	TRBV6-2/TRBV6-3	TRBJ2-7	TRBD1	CASSYFGTALSYEQYF	TGTGCCAGCAGTTACTTCGGGACAGCGCTCTCCTACGAGCAGTACTTC
-	TRBV15	TRBJ1-1	-	CATSSGRSGYRNTEAFF	TGTGCCACCAGCAGCGGCAGATCCGGGTATCGAAACACTGAAGCTTTCTTT
-	TRBV6-2/TRBV6-3	TRBJ2-7	TRBD2	CASSPLETSGAYEQYF	TGTGCCAGCAGTCCCCTTGAGACTAGCGGGGCCTACGAGCAGTACTTC
-	TRBV6-2/TRBV6-3	TRBJ1-1	-	CASSSELRVMNTEAFF	TGTGCCAGCAGTTCCGAACTCAGGGTCATGAACACTGAAGCTTTCTTT
-	TRBV11-1	TRBJ2-7	TRBD2	CASSRLAGGPYEQYF	TGTGCCAGCAGCAGACTAGCGGGGGGACCCTACGAGCAGTACTTC
-	TRBV29-1	TRBJ2-1	-	CSAGWDNYNEQFF	TGCAGCGCTGGGTGGGACAACTACAATGAGCAGTTCTTC
-	TRBV7-3	TRBJ1-4	-	CASSLLGATNEKLFF	TGTGCCAGCAGTTTGTTAGGGGCAACTAATGAAAAACTGTTTTTT